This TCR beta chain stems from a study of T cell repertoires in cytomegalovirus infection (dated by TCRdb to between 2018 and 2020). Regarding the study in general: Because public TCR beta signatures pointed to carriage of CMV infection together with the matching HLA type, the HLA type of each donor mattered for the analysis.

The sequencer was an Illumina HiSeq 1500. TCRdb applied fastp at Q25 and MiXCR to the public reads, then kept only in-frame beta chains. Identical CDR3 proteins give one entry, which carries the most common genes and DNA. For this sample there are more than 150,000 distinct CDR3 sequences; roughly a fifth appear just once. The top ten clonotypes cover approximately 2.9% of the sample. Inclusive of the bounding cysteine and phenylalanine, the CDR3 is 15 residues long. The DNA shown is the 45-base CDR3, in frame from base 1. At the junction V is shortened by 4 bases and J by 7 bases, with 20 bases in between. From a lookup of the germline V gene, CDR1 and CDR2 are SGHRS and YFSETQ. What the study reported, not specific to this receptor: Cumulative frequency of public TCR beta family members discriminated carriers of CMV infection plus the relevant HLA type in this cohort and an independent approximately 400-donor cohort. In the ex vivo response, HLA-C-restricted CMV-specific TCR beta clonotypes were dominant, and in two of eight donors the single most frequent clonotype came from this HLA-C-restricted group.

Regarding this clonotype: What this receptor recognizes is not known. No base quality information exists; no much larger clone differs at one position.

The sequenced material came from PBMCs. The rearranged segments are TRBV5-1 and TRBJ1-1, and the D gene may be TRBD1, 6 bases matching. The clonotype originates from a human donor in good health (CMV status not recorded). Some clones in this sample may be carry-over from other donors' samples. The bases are TGCGCCAGCAGCCCCAATCAGGCGACAGGCGGTGAAGCTTTCTTT. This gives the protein CASSPNQATGGEAFF.